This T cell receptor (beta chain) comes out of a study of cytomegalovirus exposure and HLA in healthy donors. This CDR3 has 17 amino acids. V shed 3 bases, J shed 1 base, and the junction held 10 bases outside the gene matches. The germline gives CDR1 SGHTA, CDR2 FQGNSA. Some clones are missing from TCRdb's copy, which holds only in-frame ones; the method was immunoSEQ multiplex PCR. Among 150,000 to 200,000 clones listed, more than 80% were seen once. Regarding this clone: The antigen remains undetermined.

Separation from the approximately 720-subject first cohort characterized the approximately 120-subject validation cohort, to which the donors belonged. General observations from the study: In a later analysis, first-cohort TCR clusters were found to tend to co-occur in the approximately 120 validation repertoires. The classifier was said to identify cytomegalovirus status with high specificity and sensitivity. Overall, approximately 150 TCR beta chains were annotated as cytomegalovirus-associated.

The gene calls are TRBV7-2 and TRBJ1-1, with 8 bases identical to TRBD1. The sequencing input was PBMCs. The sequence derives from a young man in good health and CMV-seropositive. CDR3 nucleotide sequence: TGTGCCAGCAGCTTTCGTCCCGGGACAGGATCGAACACTGAAGCTTTCTTT. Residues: CASSFRPGTGSNTEAFF.